This T cell receptor beta chain emerged from a study of control samples from healthy donors and cancer patients. Measured with immunoSEQ multiplex PCR; TCRdb has only the in-frame clones, and not every one. Of 170,000 or so clones in the sample, more than 85% are singletons; the top ten hold around 2%. The CDR3 contains 13 residues. The V end was cut by 5 bases, the J end by 6 bases, with 14 bases between. The V gene's germline CDR1 is SGHKS and CDR2 YYEKEE (reference sequence). The sample comprised blood. V is TRBV5-5 and J is TRBJ1-2; D perhaps matches TRBD1 (6 bases). The receptor was derived from a middle-aged woman in good health. The CDR3 nucleotides are TGTGCCAGCAGATTATACAGGGATGATGGCTACACCTTC. Protein sequence: CASRLYRDDGYTF.